The sequence of this T cell receptor beta chain was determined in a study of cytomegalovirus exposure and HLA in healthy donors (dated by TCRdb to 2017 to 2019). Looking at the study overall: In an earlier analysis of around 540 of the donors, about 260 Gb of sequence data and 90 million to 130 million unique TCR beta sequences from 150 million to 200 million T cells were reported. All discovery cohort repertoires had been generated using a single sequencing platform. Rather than using new phenotypic data, the later analysis identified candidate immune exposures from TCR beta sequences and from how often those sequences occurred across donors. In a later analysis, previously published TCR beta repertoires from several hundred donors were re-analyzed and high-resolution HLA genotyping was added so that TCR occurrence patterns could be studied. Donor age, sex, ethnicity and CMV serostatus were collected together with the repertoire data. The study used immunosequencing to profile the T cell repertoires of approximately 640 subjects and linked those repertoires to cytomegalovirus serostatus. Genome-wide SNP genotypes for about 65% of the roughly 670 donors were used in a later genetic analysis, which treated that subset as a discovery cohort. Four or five DR-DQ haplotypes were handled as single units for association and clustering because linkage in the cohort was strong. In an earlier analysis of a few hundred of the donors, high-throughput TCR beta sequencing was used to judge whether each TCR beta V gene segment behaved as functional or pseudogenic. Class I and class II HLA loci were covered by the typing at four-digit resolution. Besides the first cohort of approximately 670 subjects, a separate validation cohort made up of about 120 different subjects was used. Of the 300 to 500 genotyped donors, 65% to 90% were placed in the genetic ancestry cluster associated with self-reported Caucasian donors. Approximately 330 gigabases of sequencing data and around 90 million unique TCR sequences made up an early release that covered several hundred HLA-typed donors. Typing coverage varied by locus: about 620-630 donors for A, B, C, DRB1 and DQB1; under 550 for DQA1; about 590 for DPA1; 400 to 480 for DPB1. Among some 400 genotyped donors of the cohort, an average of approximately 240,000 unique TCR beta nucleotide sequences was sequenced per donor, of which approximately 18% were non-productive. To predict cytomegalovirus infection status, the study combined high-throughput TCR immunosequencing, statistical association of individual TCRs with disease status, and machine learning. The study was designed to test whether signatures of past pathogen exposure could be identified by cataloging public T cell receptors.

The cohort comprised some 700 healthy bone marrow donors. At the time of sampling, every cohort member was nominally healthy, though immune exposures that went unrecorded were likely present. The donor tested CMV seronegative, placing the donor among the 350 to 400 seronegative members of the cohort. Every donor gave a peripheral blood sample, and the peripheral blood mononuclear cells from that sample were used for TCR beta sequencing. The Qiagen DNeasy Blood Extraction Kit was used to extract genomic DNA from the blood cell samples. A note on this clone: Its antigen remains undetermined. Base qualities are not provided; no much larger clone lies one nucleotide away.

Library creation used the immunoSEQ multiplex PCR assay. For the multiplex PCR, a mixture combining 60 forward primers for TCR Vbeta segments and 13 reverse primers for TCR Jbeta segments was used. The CDR3 region of rearranged TCR beta genes was amplified from genomic DNA by a multiplex PCR assay. On the Illumina HiSeq System, the amplified TCR beta libraries were sequenced as 87-base-pair reads. The published analysis was carried out like this. A later analysis counted about 76 million unique TCR beta chains across the 500 to 850 repertoires, and roughly 9.9 million of these chains were shared by at least two donors. A nearest-neighbor algorithm error-corrected the raw reads and collapsed the reads into unique sequences, merging closely related sequences to remove PCR and sequencing errors. CDR3 sequences were aligned to IMGT reference sequences to assign V, D and J gene segments. For a sequence to be retained, a match of at least six nucleotides to both a V gene segment and a J gene segment was required. A rearrangement was called productive if the CDR3 had no stop codons and remained in frame with V and J, and every other rearrangement was called non-productive. CDR3 was defined according to IMGT convention as the region running from the second conserved V-encoded cysteine to the conserved J-encoded phenylalanine. The earlier analysis of about 590 of the donors excluded sequences that lacked an unambiguous match to a single V gene segment. In an earlier analysis of approximately 560 of the donors, a V segment was called functional when productive rearrangements were above 56.7%, and segregating when the standard deviation between donors exceeded 5%. A statistical classification framework was built to diagnose cytomegalovirus status from the catalog of TCR beta chain sequences. In a later analysis, V and J genes were assigned by comparing TCR nucleotide sequences against IMGT/GENE-DB human TR gene sequences. Using the TCRdist pipeline, a later analysis assigned CDR3 sequences along with most-parsimonious VDJ recombination scenarios. In a later analysis, each TCR beta chain was defined by its CDR3 amino acid sequence together with its V-gene family, and reads lacking a unique V-gene family were excluded. As a way to deal with suspected cross-contamination and a sequencing artifact, a later analysis dropped hundreds of nucleotide sequences that were highly shared and had low generation probability. In a later analysis, a clonal expansion index was calculated for each public chain from normalized within-repertoire ranks of inferred template counts. In a later analysis, generation probabilities were computed using a VDJ recombination model fitted to out-of-frame rearrangements, and the results were checked against IGoR. In a later analysis, hypergeometric tests were used to score TCR-TCR, TCR-HLA and TCR-CMV co-occurrence, with a repertoire-size bias correction applied to TCR pairs. A later analysis estimated false discovery rates by permuting HLA or CMV assignments 20 times. A later analysis grouped co-occurring TCRs with DBSCAN, adding TCRdist sequence similarity when clustering within HLA-allele-positive subsets. Repertoires with fewer than 30,000 or more than 120,000 public chains were left out of co-occurrence clustering, as were four to six repertoires with anomalous nucleotide sharing. TCRdb took this table from immuneACCESS and kept in-frame rearrangements with V and J called. Such tables lack part of the clones; where checked against another copy, unresolved V genes explain under half of the gap, and the rest is unexplained. That table furnishes V, J and clone size, whereas the DNA furnished D and trimming. The sample includes roughly 93,000 clones, with roughly 79% observed a single time. Roughly 0.63% of the sample is held by the ten biggest clonotypes.

The germline V gene supplies CDR1 SGHNT and CDR2 YENEEA. Counted from cysteine to phenylalanine, this CDR3 has 15 amino acids. Left in the record is the CDR3 DNA by itself, 45 bases read in frame from the first base. Trimming takes 1 base from V and 6 bases from J, and the germline ends sit 12 bases apart. The investigation overall reported the following: According to a later genetic analysis, donors in an Asian-associated ancestry cluster had fewer N-insertions in productive TCRs than the approximately 650-donor mean. A further reported finding was that TCR beta sequences accurately predicted the HLA-A and HLA-B alleles for most subjects in the first cohort. While some public TCRs were present in many individuals, most TCR sequences turned up only very rarely across donors. Because HLA typing was missing for some donors at each locus, association tests included only the typed subset. Because counts were too low, fewer than 20 rarely observed V segments, including chromosome 9 orphons, were excluded from the earlier analysis of around 590 of the donors. Some IMGT-functional V segments, including TRBV6-2 and TRBV6-3, could not be told apart with the 87-base-pair reads, so those segments were excluded. In a later analysis, HLA-associated TCR beta chains were found to be more clonally expanded and to have lower generation probabilities than equally common non-associated chains. In a later analysis, several top co-occurrence clusters were reported to appear linked to parvovirus B19, influenza, CMV and Epstein-Barr virus. Linkage disequilibrium might explain the correlated functional status among segregating V segments, but an unknown experimental factor could not be excluded. The study listed 150 to 200 TCR beta chains as associated with cytomegalovirus. Specific HLA alleles were associated with 15,000 to 20,000 TCR beta sequences at a false discovery rate of 0.05 in a later analysis. An association between a missense DCLRE1C variant and V-gene and J-gene trimming of TCR beta chains was found in a later genetic analysis and replicated in an independent cohort. The only immune exposure information available for the cohort was CMV serostatus. A later analysis found that most CMV-associated TCR beta chains appeared HLA-restricted, with HLA associations seemingly driven largely by CMV exposure. The sequencing pipeline was judged likely to have produced a cluster of highly shared sequence variants as a technical artifact. In an earlier analysis of some 550 of the donors, most TCR beta V segments were observed in productive rearrangements about 87% or about 30% of the time, broadly matching IMGT annotations. The presence/absence analyses assumed that sequencing depth was roughly uniform across donors, and that assumption may not be true. When HLA alleles, especially DR and DQ, strongly co-occurred, TCR associations were difficult to assign to individual alleles. In vitro tests confirmed that a few of the cytomegalovirus-associated TCR beta chains recognize cytomegalovirus antigens. Cytomegalovirus status was reported to be diagnosed by the classifier with high specificity and sensitivity in both the original and validation cohorts. The authors suggested that the approach could potentially be extended to other disease states and immunological phenotypes. In a later analysis, TCR association rates were found to vary across HLA loci, with the most associated TCRs seen for DRB1 alleles and the fewest for HLA-C alleles. The cohort was sequenced for TCR beta chains only, and without alpha or paired-chain data the features that could be detected were limited.

The sample was PBMCs. This sequence uses TRBV11-3 and TRBJ2-2; TRBD2 is a possible D gene, resting on 5 matching bases. The sequence was collected from a man younger than 45 in good health and CMV-seronegative. The CDR3 region reads CASSLGSRGAGELFF. The DNA is TGTGCCAGCAGCTTAGGGTCTCGGGGAGCCGGGGAGCTGTTTTTT.